This T cell receptor (beta chain) is drawn from a study of T cell responses to AZD1222 COVID-19 vaccine. Overall study results and limits: Just a handful of people given AZD1222 tested seropositive at baseline.

Germline V gives CDR1 SGHRS, CDR2 YFSETQ. Trimming shortened V by 0 bases and J by 0 bases, and 10 bases separated the two germline ends. The CDR3 extends over 16 amino acids. TCRdb keeps only in-frame clones here, not all; method: immunoSEQ multiplex PCR. This sample has roughly 190,000 clones, with roughly 92% found just once. A word on this clone: Its antigen is undetermined.

The source of this sequence is an adult who received the MenACWY meningococcal vaccine as a control. The rearrangement links TRBV5-1 to TRBJ1-3; D is uncertain. The specimen was peripheral blood, collected 28 days after the second dose of the MenACWY control vaccine. CDR3 sequence reads: CASSLEALGSGNTIYF. DNA of the CDR3: TGCGCCAGCAGCTTGGAAGCTCTGGGCTCTGGAAACACCATATATTTT.